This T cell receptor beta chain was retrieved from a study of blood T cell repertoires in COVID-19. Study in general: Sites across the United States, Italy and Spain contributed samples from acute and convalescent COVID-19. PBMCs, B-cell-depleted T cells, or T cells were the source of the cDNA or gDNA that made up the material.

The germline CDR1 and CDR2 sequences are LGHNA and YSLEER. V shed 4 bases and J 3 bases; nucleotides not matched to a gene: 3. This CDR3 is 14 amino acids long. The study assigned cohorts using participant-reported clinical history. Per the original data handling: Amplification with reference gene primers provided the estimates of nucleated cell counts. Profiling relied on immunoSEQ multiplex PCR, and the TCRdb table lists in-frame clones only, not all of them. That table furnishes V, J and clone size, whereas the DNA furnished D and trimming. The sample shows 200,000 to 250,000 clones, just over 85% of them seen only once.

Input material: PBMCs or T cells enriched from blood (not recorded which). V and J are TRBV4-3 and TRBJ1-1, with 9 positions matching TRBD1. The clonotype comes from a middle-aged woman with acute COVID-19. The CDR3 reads CASSRGQGDTEAFF. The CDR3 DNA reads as TGCGCCAGCAGCCGGGGACAGGGTGACACTGAAGCTTTCTTT.